This TCR beta chain emerged from a study of T-cell reconstitution after alpha-beta-depleted transplantation in children (TCRdb year 2016). Concerning the study at large: The study quantitatively tracked T-cell immune reconstitution after TCRalphabeta/CD19-depleted allogeneic hematopoietic cell transplantation in children using TCR repertoire profiling.

Results and caveats for the whole study, not just this receptor: The apparently early alphabetaT-cell count recovery about two months after transplant was reportedly dependent on only several hundred rapidly expanded clones derived from non-depleted graft cells. In some patients, the high TCRbeta diversity seen at day 60 was put down to recipient T cells and intrathymic progenitors that had survived conditioning. Over subsequent months, a decline in hyperexpanded clone frequencies was noted, and after one year, T-cell counts and TCRbeta diversity were mostly ascribed to newly produced T cells.

The CDR3, from cysteine to phenylalanine, totals 13 residues. The DNA shown is the 39-base CDR3, in frame from base 1. Trimming removed 7 bases from V and 4 bases from J, leaving 10 bases between the germline ends. The library was made by PCR. Sequencing was performed on an Illumina HiSeq 2500. TCR libraries were prepared with molecular barcoding, using unique molecular identifiers to normalize TCRbeta repertoire quantification. The raw public data were reprocessed by TCRdb itself: fastp quality trimming at Q25, MiXCR clonotype calling, in-frame beta chains only. Rows merge per CDR3 protein into single entries with the most common DNA and genes. This sample gives almost 20,000 distinct CDR3 sequences in total; 10% to 15% of them show up just once. The ten top clones hold around 38% of the sample. The meaning of the sample's time point label: day 60 (about 2 months) after transplantation. The sample's treatment or condition label is to be understood as: allogeneic hematopoietic cell transplantation with graft depleted of TCRalphabeta T cells and CD19 B cells. The transplant recipients were children given TCRalphabeta/CD19-depleted allogeneic hematopoietic cell grafts.

This clonotype was seen ten or more times. This receptor's antigen is unknown. Base quality data are lacking; no much larger clone is found one base away. This sequence was found in a female patient aged 2 to 10 who had a stem cell transplant for congenital amegakaryocytic thrombocytopenia, so the T cells may come from the graft donor. The sequence links TRBV12-3 or TRBV12-4 to TRBJ2-2; no confident D gene assignment can be made. The specimen was PBMCs, mostly from graft donor cells, collected 60 days after TCRalphabeta/CD19-depleted stem cell transplant. This receptor has the CDR3 CASNVLGTGELFF. The sequenced DNA is TGTGCCAGCAATGTACTCGGCACCGGGGAGCTGTTTTTT.